The 21 T cell receptor beta chains reported below all come from one sample, sequenced in a study of OX40 agonist ivuxolimab in advanced cancers. Sequencing was performed with immunoSEQ multiplex PCR; in TCRdb, only in-frame clones are kept and a portion is missing. The sample lists tens of thousands of clones, nearly 85% occurring once. The specimen was CD4+ or CD8+ T cells sorted from blood, collected in a trial of the OX40 agonist ivuxolimab. The receptors stem from an adult with an advanced solid tumor such as melanoma, head and neck, liver or kidney cancer.

This chain connects TRBV19 to TRBJ2-7; D not resolved. CDR1 is LNHDA, CDR2 SQIVND, per germline (reference sequence). Trimming pared 5 bases from V and 3 bases from J, leaving 14 bases between. The CDR3 has 14 residues. CDR3: CASSRNTDGYEQYF. In DNA form, the CDR3 reads TGTGCCAGTAGTCGGAATACGGACGGCTACGAGCAGTACTTC.

This chain joins TRBV7-3 and TRBJ2-5, with TRBD2 as a possible D gene (6 bases). Trimming stripped 5 bases from V and 5 bases from J, with 12 bases between. From germline, CDR1 is SGHTA and CDR2 FQGTGA. This CDR3 spans 13 amino acids. The CDR3 DNA is TGTGCCAGCAGCGTTACGGGGAGGGAGACCCAGTACTTC. The encoded protein is CASSVTGRETQYF.

The CDR3 is CASSLYRGRDTEAFF. CDR3 nucleotides: TGCGCCAGCAGCTTATACAGGGGTAGGGACACTGAAGCTTTCTTT. This chain joins TRBV4-3 and TRBJ1-1, with TRBD1 identical over 7 bases. CDR1 and CDR2 from the germline V gene are LGHNA and YSLEER. The CDR3 is 15 residues long. V dropped 5 bases and J dropped 3; count of bases not matched to a gene: 9.

This clone showed up just a few times. The rearrangement links TRBV7-8 to TRBJ2-1, with D tentatively TRBD2 (5 bases). V was trimmed by 0 bases and J by 4 bases, leaving 10 bases between them. Germline V gives CDR1 SGHVS, CDR2 FQNEAQ. The CDR3 loop spans 15 amino acids. CDR3 coding DNA: TGTGCCAGCAGCTTAGCGGGAGCAAGGTACAATGAGCAGTTCTTC. Protein product: CASSLAGARYNEQFF.

The chain is built from TRBV29-1 and TRBJ1-1; no firm D call. Between the trimmed V and J ends, which lost 4 bases and 0 bases, there was a span of 6 bases. In germline, CDR1 is SQVTM, CDR2 ANQGSEA. CDR3 length: 12 residues. The CDR3 nucleotides are TGCAGCGTTGCACGGATGAACACTGAAGCTTTCTTT. It codes for CSVARMNTEAFF.

J is TRBJ2-7 and V is TRBV13; D is perhaps TRBD1 or TRBD2 (5 bases each). CDR3 size: 13 residues. With 0 bases removed from V and 5 bases from J, the gap between germline ends came to 8 bases. In germline, CDR1 is PRHDT, CDR2 FYEKMQ (reference sequence). The CDR3 DNA follows: TGTGCCAGCAGCTTAGGTGTGGGGGACGAGCAGTACTTC. Encoded protein: CASSLGVGDEQYF.

The chain joins TRBV10-3 to TRBJ1-1; no clear D. Germline CDR1 is ENHRY and CDR2 is SYGVKD. The CDR3 runs 13 residues. V was cut by 7 bases and J by 0 bases, with 9 bases left in between. The CDR3 spells CAIKRDMNTEAFF. The DNA for the CDR3 is TGTGCCATCAAAAGAGATATGAACACTGAAGCTTTCTTT.

The rearrangement links TRBV7-9 to TRBJ2-7; 8 nucleotides align to TRBD1. CDR3 length: 14 amino acids. CDR1 and CDR2 from the germline V gene are SEHNR and FQNEAQ (reference sequence). Losses at the gene ends were 5 bases for V and 0 bases for J; bases not matched to a gene: 3. The CDR3 here is CASSVQGGSYEQYF. Here the CDR3 DNA reads TGTGCCAGCAGCGTACAGGGGGGCTCCTACGAGCAGTACTTC. The entire variable domain, with the rest obtained from reference TRBV7-9 and TRBJ2-7, is as follows: DTGVSQNPRHKITKRGQNVTFRCDPISEHNRLYWYRQTLGQGPEFLTYFQNEAQLEKSRLLSDRFSAERPKGSFSTLEIQRTEQGDSAMYLCASSVQGGSYEQYFGPGTRLTVT.

The chain employs TRBV2 and TRBJ1-6, with D unresolved. The germline CDR1 and CDR2 sequences are SNHLY and FYNNEI. The CDR3 length is 14 residues. The germline V and J ends were trimmed by 5 bases and 6 bases, with 11 bases remaining between them. The CDR3 loop reads CASSLTETNSPLHF. Here the CDR3 DNA reads TGTGCCAGCAGTTTGACGGAGACTAATTCACCCCTCCACTTT.

V and J are TRBV9 and TRBJ2-5; 11 bases map to TRBD2. The V segment lost 2 bases and the J segment 1 base; nucleotides outside the gene matches: 7. The CDR3 extends over 17 amino acids. CDR1 is SGDLS and CDR2 is YYNGEE in the germline V gene. CDR3 region: CASSVGSSGGIQETQYF. The CDR3 DNA is TGTGCCAGCAGCGTTGGGTCTAGCGGGGGGATCCAAGAGACCCAGTACTTC.

This chain links TRBV25-1 with TRBJ2-5; possibly TRBD1 for D (5 bases). The CDR3 runs to 15 residues. CDR1 and CDR2 from the germline V gene are MGHDK and SYGVNS. V was trimmed by 3 bases and J by 1 base, leaving 12 bases between them. CDR3 in DNA: TGTGCCAGCAGTGATAGCCGACAGTTCCAAGAGACCCAGTACTTC. Encoded protein: CASSDSRQFQETQYF. Full variable domain (remainder filled in from reference TRBV25-1 and TRBJ2-5): EADIYQTPRYLVIGTGKKITLECSQTMGHDKMYWYQQDPGMELHLIHYSYGVNSTEKGDLSSESTVSRIRTEHFPLTLESARPSHTSQYLCASSDSRQFQETQYFGPGTRLLVL.

This chain connects TRBV6-1 to TRBJ1-1; a possible D gene is TRBD1 (6 bases). Trimming left V 5 bases short and J 0 bases short, with 10 bases between. Per the germline V gene, CDR1 is MNHNS and CDR2 is SASEGT. This CDR3 is 14 amino acids long. CDR3 in DNA: TGTGCCAGCAGTCTACAGGGTGTGAACACTGAAGCTTTCTTT. This encodes CASSLQGVNTEAFF.

The chain carries TRBV12-5 and TRBJ1-5; a weak D match, TRBD1 (5 bases). V lost 6 bases to trimming and J lost 7 bases, with 13 bases between them. The CDR3 consists of 13 residues. Germline assignment: CDR1 LGHNT and CDR2 FRNRAP. The CDR3 DNA follows: TGTGCTAGTGGCGGAGGGGTGGGCCAGCCCCAGCATTTT. It yields the protein CASGGGVGQPQHF.

This chain joins TRBV6-5 and TRBJ1-6; 8 bases agree with TRBD1. CDR1 is MNHEY and CDR2 is SVGAGI in the germline V gene. V was clipped by 6 bases and J by 9 bases; unmatched bases: 10. The length of the CDR3 is 15 residues. The DNA for the CDR3 is TGTGCCAGCAGCAGCGGACAGGGTCGAACTTCACCCCTCCACTTT. This translates into CASSSGQGRTSPLHF.

The V and J genes are TRBV27 and TRBJ1-5; weak D call: TRBD1 (6 bases). Trimming took 8 bases from V and 0 from J, leaving 14 bases between them. The CDR3 totals 15 residues. Germline V lookup: CDR1 MNHEY, CDR2 SMNVEV (reference sequence). The CDR3 here is CASAQGQLSNQPQHF. In nucleotides, the CDR3 is TGTGCCAGCGCCCAGGGGCAGCTTAGCAATCAGCCCCAGCATTTT.

J is TRBJ1-3 and V is TRBV9; unclear D gene. CDR3 size: 16 residues. Germline V CDR1 and CDR2: SGDLS, YYNGEE. Between the trimmed V and J ends, which lost 2 bases and 2 bases, there was a span of 14 bases. CDR3 nucleotides: TGTGCCAGCAGCGTGGGGTTTGTCAGTGCTGGAAACACCATATATTTT. Its protein product is CASSVGFVSAGNTIYF.

CDR3 DNA sequence: TGTGCCAGCAGACCTCAGGGGGCTTGGGGCTACACCTTC. It encodes CASRPQGAWGYTF. The chain is built from TRBV6-4 and TRBJ1-2; 8 bases map to TRBD1. The CDR3 loop spans 13 amino acids. Trimming cost V 6 bases and J 8 bases; bases outside gene matches: 8. The germline V gene has CDR1 MRHNA and CDR2 SNTAGT.

The rearrangement links TRBV9 to TRBJ2-5, with D possibly called TRBD1 or TRBD2 (7 bases each). V lost 4 bases, J lost 4 bases, and 17 bases lay in between. The CDR3 covers 15 residues. Germline loops: CDR1 SGDLS, CDR2 YYNGEE. CDR3 bases: TGTGCCAGCAGCCCCCCAGGGGGAGGGCTAGAGACCCAGTACTTC. It translates to CASSPPGGGLETQYF.

This clone has just one count. The chain uses TRBV6-4 and TRBJ2-6; the D is unclear. The germline V gene encodes CDR1 MRHNA and CDR2 SNTAGT. With 4 bases removed from V and 0 bases from J, the gap between germline ends came to 13 bases. This CDR3 spans 17 amino acids. CDR3 sequence reads: CASSAWSTNSGANVLTF. In DNA form, the CDR3 reads TGTGCCAGCAGTGCATGGTCTACAAACTCTGGGGCCAACGTCCTGACTTTC.

The chain combines TRBV5-1 with TRBJ1-2; tentative D call: TRBD1 (5 bases). There are 14 residues in the CDR3. Trimming took 1 base from V and 4 from J, leaving 11 bases between them. Germline V CDR1 and CDR2: SGHRS, YFSETQ. CDR3: CASSLPGKGYGYTF. The CDR3 DNA reads as TGCGCCAGCAGCTTGCCAGGGAAGGGCTATGGCTACACCTTC.

The chain joins TRBV5-1 to TRBJ2-1, with D uncertain. The V and J ends lost 0 bases and 0 bases respectively, with 4 bases between them. The germline CDR1 and CDR2 sequences are SGHRS and YFSETQ. CDR3 length: 14 amino acids. CDR3 sequence reads: CASSLGNSYNEQFF. CDR3 sequence (DNA): TGCGCCAGCAGCTTGGGCAACTCCTACAATGAGCAGTTCTTC.